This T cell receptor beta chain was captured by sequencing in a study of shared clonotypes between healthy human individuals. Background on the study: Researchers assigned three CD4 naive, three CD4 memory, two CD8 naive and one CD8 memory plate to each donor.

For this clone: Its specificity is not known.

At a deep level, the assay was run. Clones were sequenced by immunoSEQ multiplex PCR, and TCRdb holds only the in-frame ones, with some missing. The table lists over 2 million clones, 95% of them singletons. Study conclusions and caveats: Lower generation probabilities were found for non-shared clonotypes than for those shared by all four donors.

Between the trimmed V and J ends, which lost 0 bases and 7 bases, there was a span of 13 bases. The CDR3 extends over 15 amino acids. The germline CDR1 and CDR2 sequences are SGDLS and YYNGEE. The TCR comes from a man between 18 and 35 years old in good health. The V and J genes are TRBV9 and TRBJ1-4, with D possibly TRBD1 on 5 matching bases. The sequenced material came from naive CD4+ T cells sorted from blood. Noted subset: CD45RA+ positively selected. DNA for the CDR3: TGTGCCAGCAGCGTAGCTGGGGGGTTGCGTGAAAAACTGTTTTTT. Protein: CASSVAGGLREKLFF.